This TCR beta chain was captured by sequencing in a study of regulatory T cells in long-lasting Graves disease. About the research overall: Over-5-year antithyroid drug use with positive TSH receptor antibodies defined persistent Graves' disease in the study.

CDR3 regions were amplified by Arm-PCR using iRepertoire HTBI primers to build TCR beta libraries. In the original analysis: The identification of 50 to 65 TRBV and approximately 13 TRBJ segments was made across samples. TCRdb reanalysed the multiplex PCR reads using MiXCR and keeps one entry per CDR3 protein. The V and J calls here are based on TCRdb, not the publication. Seen here are about 660,000 distinct CDR3 sequences, roughly 30% observed once, and the top ten hold about two fifths. The V end was cut by 3 bases, the J end by 8 bases, with 11 bases between. The CDR3 extends over 13 amino acids. Overall study results and limits: The study examined only peripheral blood, not thyroid tissue. The study found TRBV28, TRBJ1-2 and TRBJ2-5 favored in persistent disease.

Time point here: persistent/refractory GD, antithyroid drugs over 5 years with positive TRAb. The TCR library was made from RNA extracted from PBMCs. This clonotype was counted ten times or more. What it binds is not known. This TCR came from a female donor with Graves disease. The specimen was peripheral blood mononuclear cells (PBMCs), collected when the disease was refractory, from a patient treated with antithyroid drugs. This chain connects TRBV12-3 or TRBV12-4 to TRBJ1-3; D unresolved. The CDR3: CASSFGQSHTIYF. The CDR3 DNA reads TGTGCCAGCAGTTTCGGGCAGTCTCACACCATATATTTT.